The entry that follows covers one T cell receptor beta chain sequence. Its cognate antigen is unknown. The sample belongs to a study of shared clonotypes between healthy human individuals. Study-level findings and limits: Investigators expected sequencing depth to affect clonotype sharing among donors. It was observed that approximately 5% of naive CD4 clonotypes were shared across several donors.

The protocol was immunoSEQ multiplex PCR, while the TCRdb copy is restricted to in-frame clones and leaves out a portion. The sample has almost 750,000 clones; about two thirds are singletons. The receptor comes from a young woman in good health. The sample consisted of memory CD4+ T cells sorted from blood. Subset: CD45RA-negative fraction.

This CDR3 reads CASSLWAGELFF. The CDR3 nucleotides read TGTGCCAGCAGCTTGTGGGCCGGGGAGCTGTTTTTT. J is TRBJ2-2 and V is TRBV5-4; no clear D. The length of the CDR3 is 12 residues. CDR1 is SGHNT and CDR2 is YYREEE in the germline V gene (reference sequence). Deletions cut 1 base from V and 6 bases from J, with 4 bases between.